Listed below are T cell receptor beta chains from one sample, sequenced in a study of blood T cell repertoires in COVID-19. Using immunoSEQ multiplex PCR, the repertoire was profiled, and TCRdb retains in-frame clones only, with some absent. The profile covers about 96,000 clones, with around 81% appearing a single time and about 8.7% taken by the ten largest. The sequenced sample was peripheral blood. Receptors were obtained from a man over 45 who had recovered from COVID-19. The CDR3 runs from the conserved cysteine through the conserved F or W. The D gene is left open where the match is weak. Expanded clones are given a class, and other clones once, few, many or no size at all.

cdr3_aa: CASSFSPTGGSYGYTF; cdr3_nt: TGTGCCAGCAGTTTCTCACCGACAGGGGGATCCTATGGCTACACCTTC; clone_size: few; d_call: TRBD1; j_call: TRBJ1-2; v_call: TRBV27
cdr3_aa: CAWSPDRPRRGYTF; cdr3_nt: TGTGCCTGGAGTCCGGACAGGCCTCGGCGTGGCTACACCTTC; clone_size: NA; d_call: TRBD1; j_call: TRBJ1-2; v_call: TRBV30
cdr3_aa: CASSIGLANTDTQYF; cdr3_nt: TGTGCCAGTAGTATAGGACTAGCTAACACAGATACGCAGTATTTT; clone_size: NA; d_call: TRBD2; j_call: TRBJ2-3; v_call: TRBV19
cdr3_aa: CATSEPGQGVKGGDEQFF; cdr3_nt: TGTGCCACCAGTGAGCCGGGACAGGGAGTGAAGGGAGGAGATGAGCAGTTCTTC; clone_size: NA; d_call: TRBD1; j_call: TRBJ2-1; v_call: TRBV24-1
cdr3_aa: CASSLEIRAEAFF; cdr3_nt: TGTGCCAGCAGCTTAGAGATCCGGGCTGAAGCTTTCTTT; clone_size: NA; d_call: NA; j_call: TRBJ1-1; v_call: TRBV11-1
cdr3_aa: CASSRDYLNIQYF; cdr3_nt: TGCGCCAGCAGCCGGGACTATCTAAACATTCAGTACTTC; clone_size: once; d_call: TRBD2; j_call: TRBJ2-4; v_call: TRBV5-1
cdr3_aa: CASSLAGTSAYEQYF; cdr3_nt: TGTGCCAGCAGCTTAGCCGGGACTAGCGCCTACGAGCAGTACTTC; clone_size: NA; d_call: TRBD2; j_call: TRBJ2-7; v_call: TRBV7-2
cdr3_aa: CASSLLGGTDYGYTF; cdr3_nt: TGTGCCAGCAGCTTATTAGGAGGCACGGACTATGGCTACACCTTC; clone_size: few; d_call: NA; j_call: TRBJ1-2; v_call: TRBV7-2
cdr3_aa: CAWTPGQGGYEQYF; cdr3_nt: TGTGCCTGGACCCCTGGACAGGGCGGGTACGAGCAGTACTTC; clone_size: NA; d_call: TRBD1; j_call: TRBJ2-7; v_call: TRBV30
cdr3_aa: CATSRDSSRLFF; cdr3_nt: TGTGCCACCAGCAGAGATTCGAGTCGGCTGTTTTTT; clone_size: NA; d_call: NA; j_call: TRBJ1-4; v_call: TRBV15
cdr3_aa: CASSVLVSAEQYF; cdr3_nt: TGTGCCAGCAGCGTACTAGTGTCTGCCGAGCAGTACTTC; clone_size: NA; d_call: NA; j_call: TRBJ2-7; v_call: TRBV9
cdr3_aa: CASSSPTSGGVNGYEQYF; cdr3_nt: TGTGCCAGCAGCAGCCCGACTAGCGGGGGTGTTAACGGCTACGAGCAGTACTTC; clone_size: NA; d_call: NA; j_call: TRBJ2-7; v_call: TRBV21-1
cdr3_aa: CASSLGLAGAPDTQYF; cdr3_nt: TGTGCCAGCAGCCTAGGACTAGCGGGAGCCCCGGATACGCAGTATTTT; clone_size: NA; d_call: TRBD2; j_call: TRBJ2-3; v_call: TRBV11-3
cdr3_aa: CASSQGTDTQYF; cdr3_nt: TGTGCCAGCAGCCAGGGGACAGATACGCAGTATTTT; clone_size: NA; d_call: NA; j_call: TRBJ2-3; v_call: TRBV11-2
cdr3_aa: CASSLERGPWDEQFF; cdr3_nt: TGTGCCAGCAGCCTAGAGCGGGGGCCTTGGGATGAGCAGTTCTTC; clone_size: NA; d_call: TRBD2; j_call: TRBJ2-1; v_call: TRBV11-2
cdr3_aa: CASQGVSSPLHF; cdr3_nt: TGTGCCAGCCAGGGGGTTAGCTCACCCCTCCACTTT; clone_size: NA; d_call: TRBD1; j_call: TRBJ1-6; v_call: TRBV7-2
cdr3_aa: CASTLSGENIQYF; cdr3_nt: TGTGCCAGCACACTTAGCGGGGAAAACATTCAGTACTTC; clone_size: NA; d_call: TRBD2; j_call: TRBJ2-4; v_call: TRBV3-1/TRBV3-2
cdr3_aa: CASSSVGGYGYTF; cdr3_nt: TGTGCCAGCAGCTCCGTGGGGGGCTATGGCTACACCTTC; clone_size: NA; d_call: NA; j_call: TRBJ1-2; v_call: TRBV7-9
cdr3_aa: CASSYSGLASYEQYF; cdr3_nt: TGTGCCAGCAGTTACTCGGGACTAGCGAGTTACGAGCAGTACTTC; clone_size: NA; d_call: TRBD2; j_call: TRBJ2-7; v_call: TRBV6-5
cdr3_aa: CASSARPGTSGGASDTQYF; cdr3_nt: TGTGCCAGCAGCGCCCGACCGGGGACTAGCGGGGGGGCGTCAGATACGCAGTATTTT; clone_size: once; d_call: TRBD2; j_call: TRBJ2-3; v_call: TRBV3-1/TRBV3-2
cdr3_aa: CASSAGLAGVGQETQYF; cdr3_nt: TGTGCCAGCAGTGCCGGACTAGCGGGGGTAGGGCAAGAGACCCAGTACTTC; clone_size: NA; d_call: TRBD2; j_call: TRBJ2-5; v_call: TRBV2
cdr3_aa: CASSLGTGGRGETQYF; cdr3_nt: TGCGCCAGCAGCTTGGGGACAGGGGGGCGCGGGGAGACCCAGTACTTC; clone_size: NA; d_call: TRBD1; j_call: TRBJ2-5; v_call: TRBV5-1
cdr3_aa: CASGTGLAENTDTQYF; cdr3_nt: TGTGCTAGTGGCACTGGACTAGCGGAAAACACAGATACGCAGTATTTT; clone_size: NA; d_call: TRBD2; j_call: TRBJ2-3; v_call: TRBV12-5
cdr3_aa: CASSPQTASGQETQYF; cdr3_nt: TGTGCCAGCAGCCCCCAGACTGCGAGTGGCCAGGAGACCCAGTACTTC; clone_size: NA; d_call: NA; j_call: TRBJ2-5; v_call: TRBV9
cdr3_aa: CASSQDSLKRMNTEAFF; cdr3_nt: TGTGCCAGCAGCCAAGACTCTCTTAAGAGGATGAACACTGAAGCTTTCTTT; clone_size: NA; d_call: NA; j_call: TRBJ1-1; v_call: TRBV3-1/TRBV3-2
cdr3_aa: CASSHSGGSSYEQYF; cdr3_nt: TGTGCCAGCAGCCATAGCGGGGGTAGCTCCTACGAGCAGTACTTC; clone_size: NA; d_call: TRBD2; j_call: TRBJ2-7; v_call: TRBV7-2
cdr3_aa: CASSVGAGGRETQYF; cdr3_nt: TGTGCCAGCAGCGTAGGGGCGGGGGGGCGTGAGACCCAGTACTTC; clone_size: NA; d_call: TRBD2; j_call: TRBJ2-5; v_call: TRBV9
cdr3_aa: CASSSRRRGEQFF; cdr3_nt: TGTGCCAGCAGCTCAAGAAGGAGAGGTGAGCAGTTCTTC; clone_size: NA; d_call: NA; j_call: TRBJ2-1; v_call: TRBV7-9
cdr3_aa: CASSPGRKGDEQFF; cdr3_nt: TGTGCCAGCAGCCCCGGGCGTAAGGGGGATGAGCAGTTCTTC; clone_size: NA; d_call: NA; j_call: TRBJ2-1; v_call: TRBV6-5
cdr3_aa: CASSLIASGEQFF; cdr3_nt: TGTGCCAGCAGCCTGATCGCGTCGGGTGAGCAGTTCTTC; clone_size: NA; d_call: NA; j_call: TRBJ2-1; v_call: TRBV7-9
cdr3_aa: CASSFGLAGGNTGELFF; cdr3_nt: TGTGCCAGCAGTTTCGGACTAGCGGGAGGAAACACCGGGGAGCTGTTTTTT; clone_size: NA; d_call: TRBD2; j_call: TRBJ2-2; v_call: TRBV28
cdr3_aa: CASSFTVSANEKLFF; cdr3_nt: TGTGCCAGCAGCTTTACTGTTTCGGCTAATGAAAAACTGTTTTTT; clone_size: NA; d_call: NA; j_call: TRBJ1-4; v_call: TRBV9
cdr3_aa: CATSSSLPEEARGYTF; cdr3_nt: TGTGCCACCAGCAGTAGCCTTCCGGAGGAGGCGCGTGGCTACACCTTC; clone_size: few; d_call: NA; j_call: TRBJ1-2; v_call: TRBV15
cdr3_aa: CASTPMGTPREQYF; cdr3_nt: TGTGCCAGCACTCCAATGGGGACTCCTCGGGAGCAGTACTTC; clone_size: NA; d_call: NA; j_call: TRBJ2-7; v_call: TRBV28
cdr3_aa: CASSPHGQSLGPQHF; cdr3_nt: TGTGCCAGCAGTCCTCACGGACAGTCGCTAGGGCCCCAGCATTTT; clone_size: NA; d_call: NA; j_call: TRBJ1-5; v_call: TRBV28
cdr3_aa: CASSFTTTGNYGYTF; cdr3_nt: TGCGCCAGCAGTTTTACCACGACAGGGAACTATGGCTACACCTTC; clone_size: NA; d_call: TRBD1; j_call: TRBJ1-2; v_call: TRBV5-1
cdr3_aa: CASLKDRPLEGYTF; cdr3_nt: TGTGCCAGCCTAAAGGACAGACCTCTCGAGGGCTACACCTTC; clone_size: NA; d_call: NA; j_call: TRBJ1-2; v_call: TRBV6-5
cdr3_aa: CASSGRGRGWTYEQYF; cdr3_nt: TGTGCCAGCAGCGGCAGGGGTAGGGGGTGGACCTACGAGCAGTACTTC; clone_size: NA; d_call: NA; j_call: TRBJ2-7; v_call: TRBV7-9
cdr3_aa: CATSDPYSGNDNEQFF; cdr3_nt: TGTGCCACCAGTGATCCCTATAGCGGGAACGACAATGAGCAGTTCTTC; clone_size: few; d_call: TRBD2; j_call: TRBJ2-1; v_call: TRBV24-1
cdr3_aa: CATQAGTSVGDTQYF; cdr3_nt: TGTGCCACCCAGGCCGGGACTAGCGTCGGAGATACGCAGTATTTT; clone_size: NA; d_call: TRBD2; j_call: TRBJ2-3; v_call: TRBV10-3
cdr3_aa: CASSPLIDRVKEKLFF; cdr3_nt: TGTGCCAGCTCACCACTGATCGACAGGGTAAAAGAAAAACTGTTTTTT; clone_size: NA; d_call: TRBD1; j_call: TRBJ1-4; v_call: TRBV18
cdr3_aa: CASTTTGRYGYTF; cdr3_nt: TGTGCCAGCACTACGACAGGCCGTTATGGCTACACCTTC; clone_size: NA; d_call: NA; j_call: TRBJ1-2; v_call: TRBV28
cdr3_aa: CASSPTGGQGGVNIQYF; cdr3_nt: TGTGCCAGCTCACCCACGGGGGGACAGGGCGGTGTAAACATTCAGTACTTC; clone_size: once; d_call: TRBD1; j_call: TRBJ2-4; v_call: TRBV18
cdr3_aa: CSLIPNGRSNEQFF; cdr3_nt: TGCAGCTTGATCCCCAACGGGAGGTCAAATGAGCAGTTCTTC; clone_size: NA; d_call: TRBD2; j_call: TRBJ2-1; v_call: TRBV29-1
cdr3_aa: CASSLGTRGEKLFF; cdr3_nt: TGTGCCAGCAGCTTGGGAACAAGGGGTGAAAAACTGTTTTTT; clone_size: NA; d_call: NA; j_call: TRBJ1-4; v_call: TRBV5-4
cdr3_aa: CASSLEALNTEAFF; cdr3_nt: TGCGCCAGCAGCTTGGAAGCGTTGAACACTGAAGCTTTCTTT; clone_size: NA; d_call: NA; j_call: TRBJ1-1; v_call: TRBV5-1
cdr3_aa: CASSSGSGNTIYF; cdr3_nt: TGCGCCAGCAGTTCGGGCTCTGGAAACACCATATATTTT; clone_size: NA; d_call: NA; j_call: TRBJ1-3; v_call: TRBV10-2